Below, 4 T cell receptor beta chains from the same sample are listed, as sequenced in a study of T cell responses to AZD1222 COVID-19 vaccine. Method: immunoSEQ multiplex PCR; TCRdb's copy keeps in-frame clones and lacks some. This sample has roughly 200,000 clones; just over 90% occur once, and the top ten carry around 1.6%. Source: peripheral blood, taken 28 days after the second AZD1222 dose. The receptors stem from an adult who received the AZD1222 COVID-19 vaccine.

CDR3 amino acids: CASSLMSQQETQYF. In nucleotides, the CDR3 is TGTGCCAGCAGCCTTATGAGCCAACAAGAGACCCAGTACTTC. The genes are TRBV7-9 and TRBJ2-5; D call uncertain. Trimming shortened V by 5 bases and J by 2 bases, and 12 bases separated the two germline ends. Germline V gives CDR1 SEHNR, CDR2 FQNEAQ (reference sequence). There are 14 residues in the CDR3.

This CDR3 reads CASSHTAEEKLFF. In DNA, the CDR3 is TGTGCCAGCAGTCACACGGCGGAGGAAAAACTGTTTTTT. The gene calls are TRBV7-9 and TRBJ1-4; D not certain. From germline, CDR1 is SEHNR and CDR2 FQNEAQ (reference sequence). V was pared by 6 bases and J by 8 bases, with 13 bases between. The CDR3 runs to 13 residues.

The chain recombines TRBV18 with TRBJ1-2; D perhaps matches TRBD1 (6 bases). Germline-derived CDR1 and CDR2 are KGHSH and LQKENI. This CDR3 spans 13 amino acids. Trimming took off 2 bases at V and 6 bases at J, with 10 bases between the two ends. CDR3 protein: CASSPRGSDGYTF. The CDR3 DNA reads TGTGCCAGCTCACCAAGGGGGAGCGATGGCTACACCTTC.

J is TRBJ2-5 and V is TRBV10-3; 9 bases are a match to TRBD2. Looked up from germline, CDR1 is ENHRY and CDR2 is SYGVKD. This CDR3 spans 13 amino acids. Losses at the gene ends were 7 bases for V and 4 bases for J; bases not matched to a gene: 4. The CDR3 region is CAIKVAGAETQYF. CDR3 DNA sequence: TGTGCCATCAAGGTAGCGGGGGCAGAGACCCAGTACTTC.